Presented here are 22 T cell receptor beta chains from one specimen sequenced in a study of T cell responses to AZD1222 COVID-19 vaccine. Method: immunoSEQ multiplex PCR; TCRdb's copy keeps in-frame clones and lacks some. The data contain about 150,000 clones, roughly nine tenths of them singletons. The sample here was peripheral blood, taken on day 0 of AZD1222 vaccination. The receptors originated from an adult in good health.

The rearrangement links TRBV6-5 to TRBJ1-1, with unresolved D. Germline values: CDR1 MNHEY, CDR2 SVGAGI. The CDR3 is 12 amino acids. With 8 bases removed from V and 0 bases from J, the gap between germline ends came to 7 bases. The chain's CDR3 is CASGPMNTEAFF. CDR3 bases: TGTGCCAGCGGACCGATGAACACTGAAGCTTTCTTT.

The chain joins TRBV19 to TRBJ1-5; D is ambiguous. The V end lost 6 bases, the J end lost 4 bases, and 22 bases lay between the germline ends. Germline V gene data show CDR1 as LNHDA and CDR2 as SQIVND (reference sequence). The CDR3 extends over 17 amino acids. CDR3 region: CASRTLSVLAGNQPQHF. CDR3 DNA sequence: TGTGCCAGTAGAACCCTTTCCGTCTTGGCGGGAAATCAGCCCCAGCATTTT.

The chain carries TRBV6-5 and TRBJ2-7; 7 nucleotides match TRBD1. The CDR3 extends over 14 amino acids. V lost 8 bases, J lost 3 bases, and 10 bases stayed unmatched. In germline, CDR1 is MNHEY, CDR2 SVGAGI. CDR3 region: CASGALGQFYEQYF. The CDR3 DNA reads TGTGCCAGCGGGGCACTGGGACAGTTCTACGAGCAGTACTTC.

As concerns this clone: Relative to the germline gene, one junction end is altered; a read error may explain this. The V and J genes are TRBV6-5 and TRBJ1-1; no firm D call. Per the germline V gene, CDR1 is MNHEY and CDR2 is SVGAGI. The CDR3 extends over 13 amino acids. The CDR3 spells CASSYGRNTETFF. In DNA, the CDR3 is TGTGCCAGCAGTTACGGAAGGAACACTGAAACTTTCTTT.

The V call is TRBV6-5, the J call TRBJ1-1; D may be TRBD1 (5 bases). V was clipped by 0 bases and J by 2 bases, with 13 bases between them. Germline loops: CDR1 MNHEY, CDR2 SVGAGI. The CDR3 has 16 amino acids. Here the CDR3 reads CASSYSWGDVNTEAFF. As DNA, the CDR3 is TGTGCCAGCAGTTACTCTTGGGGCGATGTAAACACTGAAGCTTTCTTT.

The chain is built from TRBV4-2 and TRBJ1-6; TRBD1 agrees at 7 bases. Germline assignment: CDR1 LGHNA and CDR2 YNFKEQ. The CDR3 length is 15 residues. V trimming: 3 bases; J trimming: 6 bases; junction bases outside the gene matches: 5. CDR3 nucleotide sequence: TGTGCCAGCAGCCACGCAGGGACAGCTAATTCACCCCTCCACTTT. It translates to CASSHAGTANSPLHF.

J is TRBJ2-1 and V is TRBV9; TRBD2 matches at 11 bases. After removal of 0 bases from V and 7 bases from J, the junction contained 6 bases not matched to a gene. CDR3 size: 16 residues. Germline V gene sequence: CDR1 SGDLS, CDR2 YYNGEE. The CDR3 spells CASSVALAGGRNEQFF. CDR3 nucleotides: TGTGCCAGCAGCGTAGCTCTAGCGGGGGGTCGAAATGAGCAGTTCTTC.

This clone was seen more than once but under ten times. CDR3 bases: TGTGCCAGTAGTATCGGGGACAGATACACCGGGGAGCTGTTTTTT. This codes for CASSIGDRYTGELFF. J is TRBJ2-2 and V is TRBV19; 7 nucleotides align to TRBD1. Losses at the gene ends were 3 bases for V and 3 bases for J; bases not matched to a gene: 4. CDR3 length: 15 amino acids. CDR1 is LNHDA, CDR2 SQIVND, per germline (reference sequence).

The chain recombines TRBV7-2 with TRBJ1-3; 10 bases map to TRBD1. J was trimmed by 1 base and V by 2 bases; bases with no gene match: 11. The CDR3 loop spans 19 amino acids. Germline V gene data show CDR1 as SGHTA and CDR2 as FQGNSA. The CDR3 DNA follows: TGTGCCAGCAGCTTATACACTCCGGACAGGGGGTTATCTGGAAACACCATATATTTT. It yields the protein CASSLYTPDRGLSGNTIYF.

The J gene is TRBJ1-2, the V gene TRBV6-5; D not certain. This CDR3 is 13 amino acids long. Germline V CDR1 and CDR2: MNHEY, SVGAGI. The ends were cut back, 2 bases at V and 8 bases at J, with 12 bases in the middle. This CDR3 is CASSYEGLQGYTF. The CDR3 DNA is TGTGCCAGCAGTTACGAGGGTTTGCAAGGCTACACCTTC.

V gene TRBV4-2 combines with J gene TRBJ1-1; D call uncertain. Trimming cost V 1 base and J 2 bases, with 8 bases left between them. CDR3 length equals 14 residues. Germline V gene lookup returns CDR1 LGHNA and CDR2 YNFKEQ. The CDR3 is CASSQGARNTEAFF. The CDR3 region has the DNA TGTGCCAGCAGCCAAGGGGCTCGTAACACTGAAGCTTTCTTT.

This clone was observed a few times. This chain uses TRBV30 with TRBJ1-6; TRBD1 agrees at 7 bases. CDR1 and CDR2 from the germline V gene are GTSNPN and SVGIG (reference sequence). Trimming took 3 bases from V and 10 from J; bases not matched to a gene: 9. The CDR3 contains 14 residues. The CDR3 loop is CAWRLRGGESPLHF. The CDR3 bases are TGTGCCTGGAGACTGAGAGGGGGCGAGTCACCCCTCCACTTT.

The chain joins TRBV6-2 or TRBV6-3 to TRBJ2-2; TRBD2 matches 7 bases. The length of the CDR3 is 16 residues. Germline assignment: CDR1 MNHEY and CDR2 SVGEGT. V was pared by 0 bases and J by 4 bases, with 5 bases of the junction left unmatched. CDR3: CASSYSLPSGTGELFF. Here the CDR3 DNA reads TGTGCCAGCAGTTACTCGCTCCCTAGCGGCACCGGGGAGCTGTTTTTT.

This clone was recorded once. The rearrangement links TRBV7-8 to TRBJ2-3; 14 bases agree with TRBD2. Germline V CDR1 and CDR2: SGHVS, FQNEAQ. This CDR3 is built from 17 residues. J lost 4 bases, V lost 5 bases, and 8 bases had no gene match. The CDR3 DNA is TGTGCCAGCAGCCAACGACTAGCGGGAGGGGCCCCAGATACGCAGTATTTT. Protein product: CASSQRLAGGAPDTQYF.

This clone was picked up one time. The V call is TRBV2, the J call TRBJ2-2, with 10 bases lining up with TRBD2. Germline values: CDR1 SNHLY, CDR2 FYNNEI. This CDR3 spans 13 amino acids. V trimming: 8 bases; J trimming: 7 bases; junction bases outside the gene matches: 4. The CDR3 sequence: CASAGLAVGELFF. CDR3 coding DNA: TGTGCCAGCGCTGGACTAGCGGTCGGGGAGCTGTTTTTT.

The rearrangement uses TRBV19 and TRBJ1-5, with D maybe TRBD1 (5 bases). The CDR3 consists of 15 residues. Deletions cut 5 bases from V and 7 bases from J, with 18 bases between. The V gene's germline CDR1 is LNHDA and CDR2 SQIVND (reference sequence). CDR3 in DNA: TGTGCCAGTAGTCCTCAGGGTTACGGATACCAGCCCCAGCATTTT. Protein sequence: CASSPQGYGYQPQHF.

The chain joins TRBV7-9 to TRBJ1-2, with D possibly matching TRBD1 (5 bases). Germline V gene sequence: CDR1 SEHNR, CDR2 FQNEAQ (reference sequence). The CDR3 spans 14 residues. V was trimmed by 5 bases and J by 3 bases, leaving 13 bases between them. The CDR3 sequence is CASSKWGSDYGYTF. The CDR3 nucleotides are TGTGCCAGCAGCAAGTGGGGGTCGGACTATGGCTACACCTTC.

A note on this clone: This may arise from a read error, as a much more abundant clone is one base away. The gene calls are TRBV11-2 and TRBJ1-3; D not resolved. There are 14 residues in the CDR3. V lost 1 base and J lost 0, with 4 bases in between. The germline CDR1 and CDR2 sequences are SGHAT and FQNNGV. The CDR3 region has the DNA TGTGCCAGCAGCTTAGGCACCTCTGGAAACACCATATATTTT. Protein: CASSLGTSGNTIYF.

The chain uses TRBV24-1 and TRBJ1-5, with unresolved D. This CDR3 has 15 residues. Germline V gene data show CDR1 as KGHDR and CDR2 as SFDVKD. Trimming pared 4 bases from V and 4 bases from J, leaving 13 bases between. CDR3 protein: CATSEPTPGNQPQHF. For the CDR3, the DNA is TGTGCCACCAGTGAGCCCACCCCGGGGAATCAGCCCCAGCATTTT.

Only one count was recorded for this clone. In DNA, the CDR3 is TGTGCCAGCAGCTTAACCAGCGGGGTCAGCACAGATACGCAGTATTTT. Encoded protein: CASSLTSGVSTDTQYF. The chain uses TRBV11-3 and TRBJ2-3, with TRBD2 matching over 7 bases. Germline V gene sequence: CDR1 SGHNT, CDR2 YENEEA. The trim removed 2 bases at V and 0 bases at J, leaving 5 bases unmatched. There are 16 residues in the CDR3.

The chain combines TRBV4-1 with TRBJ2-5; D is uncertain. V was shortened by 0 bases and J by 3 bases, with 23 bases between the two germline ends. The CDR3 length is 19 residues. The germline V gene encodes CDR1 MGHRA and CDR2 YSYEKL. CDR3 bases: TGCGCCAGCAGCCAAGAAGTGGTATCAGGATGGGGTAGAGAAGAGACCCAGTACTTC. Encoded protein: CASSQEVVSGWGREETQYF.

A note on this clone: This specimen includes other DNA sequences encoding the same CDR3. This chain connects TRBV27 to TRBJ1-1; D is unclear. Germline V gene sequence: CDR1 MNHEY, CDR2 SMNVEV (reference sequence). V gave up 6 bases and J gave up 1 base, with 9 bases separating them. This CDR3 region has 13 residues. In nucleotides, the CDR3 is TGTGCCAGCAGCCCTAGACGGAACACTGAAGCTTTCTTT. Translation gives CASSPRRNTEAFF.